This T cell receptor (beta chain) came from a study of blood T cells in healthy people across ages (dated by TCRdb to the mid-2010s). Regarding the study in general: In model experiments, template switching captured about one uniquely barcoded TCR beta cDNA molecule for every two T cells. Using deep sequencing normalized with unique cDNA molecular identifiers, the study measured how TCR beta repertoire diversity changes with age. Donors were grouped into four age groups: young (average approximately 16 years), middle-aged (39), aged (around 62) and long-lived (about 89). To avoid experimental bias, donors of different ages were spread randomly across the sequencing lanes. The study analyzed two additional independent replicas of 1 million unique cDNA reads from the same blood draw for two donors, one aged 18 to 29 and one aged 80 or older. What the study reported, not specific to this receptor: Because the CMV infection status of the donors was unknown, age-related changes in expanded clonotypes may potentially have been confounded. As age increased, observed TCR beta diversity per million T cells dropped in a roughly linear way, and a significant reduction was already evident by age about 40. Bulk unsorted PBMC profiling prevented conclusive comparison of naive and antigen-experienced compartments. Estimates of total diversity based on one million sequenced T cells were considered lower bounds and underestimates. There was a strong correlation between observed TCR beta diversity and the percentage of naive T cells measured by flow cytometry. Compared with the aged group, the long-lived group had more naive CD4+ T cells, fewer expanded clones and increased TCR diversity, suggesting age selection.

This clonotype was counted a few times. Its recognized antigen is unknown. Its ends do not fully match the called genes, so a read error is possible. The approximately 41 donors, aged 6 to 90 years, were systemically healthy Caucasian individuals from Russia. Each donor gave 8 to 10 milliliters of peripheral blood, collected into EDTA-treated Vacutainer tubes. Ficoll-Paque density-gradient centrifugation was used to isolate PBMCs, with at least 6.5 million per sample. Total RNA was extracted from PBMCs with Trizol reagent, with at least 6 micrograms obtained per sample. For every donor, an aliquot of PBMCs went through flow cytometry to measure the percentages of naive CD45RAhigh/CD27high T cells. Including the terminal cysteine and phenylalanine, the CDR3 comprises 17 residues. Just CDR3 DNA is preserved here, 51 bases in frame from base 1. The library was made by 5' RACE. Sequenced using an Illumina HiSeq 2500. A second PCR of about 6 to 11 cycles was performed with a sample-barcoded 5' primer and a J-beta primer mix. Each TCR beta cDNA molecule received a unique molecular identifier from a template-switch 5' adaptor carrying 12 random nucleotides. Each sample yielded at least 2.5 million CDR3-containing paired-end reads. The Mint cDNA synthesis kit, primed by a TRBC-specific oligonucleotide, was used to synthesize first-strand cDNA from all RNA. Following uracil-DNA glycosylase treatment, a first 18-cycle PCR with universal primers M1SS and BC2_uni_R was performed on all cDNA. Under the source paper's analysis protocol: For normalization, 1 million high-quality reads were randomly selected from each sample, with every read carrying a distinct molecular identifier. Reads with shared molecular identifiers were discarded instead of being binned into consensus sequences. MiTCR, set to a Q25 quality threshold and the strictest error-elimination algorithm, was used for CDR3 identification, clonotype clustering and error correction. A nonparametric unseen species model with Euler transformation was used to estimate lower-bound total TCR beta diversity. TCRdb took the public reads, trimmed them with fastp at Q25, ran MiXCR for clone calling and kept in-frame beta chains. Records with the same CDR3 protein are collapsed into one entry carrying the most frequent genes and DNA. The V and J calls were determined by TCRdb, not by the authors. The sample table lists approximately 1.5 million distinct CDR3 sequences, 40% to 45% of them with a count of one. Over 3.5% of the sample belongs to the ten largest clones.

Rearrangement joined TRBV12-3 or TRBV12-4 to TRBJ2-5; 10 central bases correspond to TRBD2. The receptor's source is a woman aged 18-29 years in good health. Sequencing was performed on blood. Read as DNA, the sequence is TGTACCAGCAGTTTAGTTGGTAGCGGGAGGTCCCAAGAGACCCAGTACTTC. Its translation reads: CTSSLVGSGRSQETQYF.